A selection of T cell receptor beta chains follows, all from one sample in a study of early stage breast cancer tumors. Profiling relied on immunoSEQ multiplex PCR, and the TCRdb table lists in-frame clones only, not all of them. Of tens of thousands of clones in the sample, 85% to 95% were seen once. The sequenced sample consisted of blood. The receptors were sampled from a person between 70 and 80 years old with breast cancer. Each CDR3 is given with its conserved first and last residue. D genes are given only for firm matches. Clone sizes are given selectively: once, few, many, or a class where the clone is expanded.

D gene: TRBD1; clone size: NA; V gene: TRBV13; J gene: TRBJ1-6; CDR3 protein: CASSVTGTGDSPLHF; CDR3 DNA: TGTGCCAGCAGCGTTACCGGGACAGGGGATTCACCCCTCCACTTT
D gene: NA; clone size: NA; V gene: TRBV10-3; J gene: TRBJ1-2; CDR3 protein: CAISDPGGFGGYTF; CDR3 DNA: TGTGCCATCAGTGATCCGGGGGGATTTGGAGGCTACACCTTC
D gene: TRBD2; clone size: NA; V gene: TRBV5-1; J gene: TRBJ2-7; CDR3 protein: CASSSLAGGAPYEQYF; CDR3 DNA: TGCGCCAGCAGCTCTCTAGCGGGAGGGGCCCCCTACGAGCAGTACTTC
D gene: TRBD1; clone size: NA; V gene: TRBV27; J gene: TRBJ1-6; CDR3 protein: CASSFSAQGGSPLHF; CDR3 DNA: TGTGCCAGCAGTTTTTCGGCACAGGGGGGTTCACCCCTCCACTTT
D gene: NA; clone size: NA; V gene: TRBV10-1; J gene: TRBJ1-4; CDR3 protein: CASSDPRGGDEKLFF; CDR3 DNA: TGCGCCAGCAGTGACCCTCGGGGAGGCGATGAAAAACTGTTTTTT
D gene: TRBD2; clone size: NA; V gene: TRBV30; J gene: TRBJ2-3; CDR3 protein: CACGSGVLTDTQYF; CDR3 DNA: TGTGCCTGCGGTAGCGGGGTCCTCACAGATACGCAGTATTTT
D gene: TRBD1; clone size: NA; V gene: TRBV25-1; J gene: TRBJ2-2; CDR3 protein: CASSRPGGVGASGELFF; CDR3 DNA: TGTGCCAGCAGTAGACCAGGGGGCGTGGGAGCAAGCGGGGAGCTGTTTTTT
D gene: TRBD2; clone size: NA; V gene: TRBV30; J gene: TRBJ2-7; CDR3 protein: CAWSEASGIYEQYF; CDR3 DNA: TGTGCCTGGAGTGAGGCTAGCGGGATCTACGAGCAGTACTTC
D gene: NA; clone size: NA; V gene: TRBV19; J gene: TRBJ1-5; CDR3 protein: CASSTLRNQPQHF; CDR3 DNA: TGTGCCAGTAGTACCCTCAGGAATCAGCCCCAGCATTTT
D gene: NA; clone size: NA; V gene: TRBV7-2; J gene: TRBJ1-1; CDR3 protein: CASSLVREGTEAFF; CDR3 DNA: TGTGCCAGCAGCTTAGTCAGGGAAGGCACTGAAGCTTTCTTT
D gene: NA; clone size: NA; V gene: TRBV5-1; J gene: TRBJ1-4; CDR3 protein: CASSLAPGVEEKLFF; CDR3 DNA: TGCGCCAGCAGCTTGGCCCCAGGGGTGGAGGAAAAACTGTTTTTT
D gene: NA; clone size: NA; V gene: TRBV5-1; J gene: TRBJ1-1; CDR3 protein: CASSLQENREAFF; CDR3 DNA: TGCGCCAGCAGCCTACAGGAGAATCGTGAAGCTTTCTTT
D gene: TRBD1; clone size: few; V gene: TRBV18; J gene: TRBJ2-1; CDR3 protein: CASSPKSPGQGSGNEQFF; CDR3 DNA: TGTGCCAGCTCACCTAAGAGCCCGGGACAGGGATCGGGGAATGAGCAGTTCTTC
D gene: NA; clone size: once; V gene: TRBV5-8; J gene: TRBJ1-1; CDR3 protein: CASSLGRVEAFF; CDR3 DNA: TGTGCCAGCAGCTTGGGGAGGGTTGAAGCTTTCTTT
D gene: TRBD2; clone size: NA; V gene: TRBV27; J gene: TRBJ2-7; CDR3 protein: CASSPWTSGTTYEQYF; CDR3 DNA: TGTGCCAGCAGTCCGTGGACTAGCGGGACCACCTACGAGCAGTACTTC
D gene: TRBD2; clone size: once; V gene: TRBV4-2; J gene: TRBJ2-2; CDR3 protein: CASSRGGRGNTGELFF; CDR3 DNA: TGTGCCAGCAGCCGGGGGGGGAGAGGGAACACCGGGGAGCTGTTTTTT
D gene: NA; clone size: NA; V gene: TRBV30; J gene: TRBJ2-7; CDR3 protein: CAWSFSRGRGPYEQYF; CDR3 DNA: TGTGCCTGGAGTTTCAGCCGGGGCAGGGGACCTTACGAGCAGTACTTC
D gene: TRBD1; clone size: once; V gene: TRBV6-6; J gene: TRBJ1-4; CDR3 protein: CASRQQGTNEKLFF; CDR3 DNA: TGTGCCAGCAGACAACAGGGGACTAATGAAAAACTGTTTTTT
D gene: TRBD2; clone size: NA; V gene: TRBV7-2; J gene: TRBJ2-5; CDR3 protein: CASSRVVTGLASETQYF; CDR3 DNA: TGTGCCAGCAGCCGAGTTGTCACGGGACTAGCGTCAGAGACCCAGTACTTC
D gene: NA; clone size: NA; V gene: TRBV29-1; J gene: TRBJ2-3; CDR3 protein: CSAYRAGGDTQYF; CDR3 DNA: TGCAGCGCCTACAGGGCCGGGGGGGATACGCAGTATTTT
D gene: NA; clone size: NA; V gene: TRBV19; J gene: TRBJ1-1; CDR3 protein: CASSIGQGGTEAFF; CDR3 DNA: TGTGCCAGTAGTATAGGTCAGGGAGGCACTGAAGCTTTCTTT
D gene: TRBD2; clone size: NA; V gene: TRBV7-6; J gene: TRBJ2-3; CDR3 protein: CASSLNAGGGADTQYF; CDR3 DNA: TGTGCCAGCAGCTTAAATGCGGGGGGAGGGGCAGATACGCAGTATTTT
D gene: NA; clone size: few; V gene: TRBV30; J gene: TRBJ1-6; CDR3 protein: CAWSQGYGSPLHF; CDR3 DNA: TGTGCCTGGAGTCAGGGGTATGGTTCACCCCTCCACTTT
D gene: NA; clone size: NA; V gene: TRBV28; J gene: TRBJ1-2; CDR3 protein: CASSLWLGGYTF; CDR3 DNA: TGTGCCAGCAGTTTATGGCTCGGTGGCTACACCTTC
D gene: NA; clone size: few; V gene: TRBV7-2; J gene: TRBJ1-2; CDR3 protein: CASSPLQGWGYTF; CDR3 DNA: TGTGCCAGCAGCCCGCTACAGGGTTGGGGCTACACCTTC
D gene: TRBD1; clone size: NA; V gene: TRBV7-2; J gene: TRBJ1-2; CDR3 protein: CASSLETGLNYGYTF; CDR3 DNA: TGTGCCAGCAGCTTAGAGACAGGGTTAAACTATGGCTACACCTTC
D gene: TRBD1; clone size: NA; V gene: TRBV7-9; J gene: TRBJ1-2; CDR3 protein: CASSVGQGANSYGYTF; CDR3 DNA: TGTGCCAGCAGCGTGGGACAGGGGGCCAATAGCTATGGCTACACCTTC
D gene: NA; clone size: NA; V gene: TRBV28; J gene: TRBJ2-2; CDR3 protein: CASSFSQANTGELFF; CDR3 DNA: TGTGCCAGTAGTTTCTCGCAGGCGAACACCGGGGAGCTGTTTTTT
D gene: NA; clone size: NA; V gene: TRBV5-4; J gene: TRBJ1-2; CDR3 protein: CASSPPGSFNYGYTF; CDR3 DNA: TGTGCCAGCAGTCCTCCAGGGTCCTTTAACTATGGCTACACCTTC